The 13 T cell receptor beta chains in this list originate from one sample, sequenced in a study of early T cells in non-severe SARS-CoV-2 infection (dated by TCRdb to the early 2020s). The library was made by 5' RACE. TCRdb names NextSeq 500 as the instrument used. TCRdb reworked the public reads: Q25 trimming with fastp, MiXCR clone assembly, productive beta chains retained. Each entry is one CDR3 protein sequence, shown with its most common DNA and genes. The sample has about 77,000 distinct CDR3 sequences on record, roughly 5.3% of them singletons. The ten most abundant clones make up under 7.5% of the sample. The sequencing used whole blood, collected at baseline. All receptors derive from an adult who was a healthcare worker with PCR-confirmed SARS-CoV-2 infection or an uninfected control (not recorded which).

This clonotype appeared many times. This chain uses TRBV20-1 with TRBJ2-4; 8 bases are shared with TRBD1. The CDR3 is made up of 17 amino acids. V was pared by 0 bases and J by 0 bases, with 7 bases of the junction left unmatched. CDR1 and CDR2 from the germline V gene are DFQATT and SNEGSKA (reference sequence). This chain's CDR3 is CSAREGTGTLAKNIQYF. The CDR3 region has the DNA TGCAGTGCTAGAGAGGGGACAGGAACCTTAGCCAAAAACATTCAGTACTTC.

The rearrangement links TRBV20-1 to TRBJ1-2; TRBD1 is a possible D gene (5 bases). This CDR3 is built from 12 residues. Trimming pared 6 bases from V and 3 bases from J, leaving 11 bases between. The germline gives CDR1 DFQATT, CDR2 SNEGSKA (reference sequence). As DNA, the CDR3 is TGCAGTGCCAGCCGGGGGTACTATGGCTACACCTTC. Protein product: CSASRGYYGYTF.

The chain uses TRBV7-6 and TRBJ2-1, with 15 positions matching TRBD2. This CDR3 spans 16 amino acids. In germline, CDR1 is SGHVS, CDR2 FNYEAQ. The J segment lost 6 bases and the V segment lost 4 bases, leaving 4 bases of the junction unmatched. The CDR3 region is CASSSGTSGRFNEQFF. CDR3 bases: TGTGCCAGCAGCTCCGGGACTAGCGGGAGGTTCAATGAGCAGTTCTTC.

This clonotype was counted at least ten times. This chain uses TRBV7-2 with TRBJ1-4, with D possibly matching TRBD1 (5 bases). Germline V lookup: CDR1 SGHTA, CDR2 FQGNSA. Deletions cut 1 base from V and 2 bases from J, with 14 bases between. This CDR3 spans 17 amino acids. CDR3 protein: CASSLGPQGGTNEKLFF. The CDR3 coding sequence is TGTGCCAGCAGCTTAGGCCCGCAGGGAGGTACTAATGAAAAACTGTTTTTT.

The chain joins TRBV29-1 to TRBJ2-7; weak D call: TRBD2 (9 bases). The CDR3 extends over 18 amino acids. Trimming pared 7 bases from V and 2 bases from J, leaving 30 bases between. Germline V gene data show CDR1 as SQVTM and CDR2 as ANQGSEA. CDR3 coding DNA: TGCAGCGCCCGTGACAGGGGAATAGGCGGGAGGGCAACCTACGAGCAGTACTTC. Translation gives CSARDRGIGGRATYEQYF.

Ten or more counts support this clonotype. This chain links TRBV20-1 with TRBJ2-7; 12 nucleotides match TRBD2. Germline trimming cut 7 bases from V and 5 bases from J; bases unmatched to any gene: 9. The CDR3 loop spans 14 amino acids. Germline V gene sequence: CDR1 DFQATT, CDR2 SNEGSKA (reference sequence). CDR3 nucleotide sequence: TGCAGTGTTCTCGGACTAGCGGGGAAGAACGAGCAGTACTTC. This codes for CSVLGLAGKNEQYF.

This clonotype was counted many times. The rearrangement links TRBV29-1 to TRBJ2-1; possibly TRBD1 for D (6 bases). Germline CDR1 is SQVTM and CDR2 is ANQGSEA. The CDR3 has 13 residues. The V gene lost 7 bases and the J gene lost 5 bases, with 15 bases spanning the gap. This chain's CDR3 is CSGGGPTHNEQFF. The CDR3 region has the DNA TGCAGCGGAGGGGGACCTACTCACAATGAGCAGTTCTTC.

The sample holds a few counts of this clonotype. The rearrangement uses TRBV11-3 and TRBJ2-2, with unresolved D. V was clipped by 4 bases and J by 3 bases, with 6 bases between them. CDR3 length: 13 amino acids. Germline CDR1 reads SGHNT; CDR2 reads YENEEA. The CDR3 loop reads CASSSQDTGELFF. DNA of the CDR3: TGTGCCAGCAGCTCTCAGGACACCGGGGAGCTGTTTTTT.

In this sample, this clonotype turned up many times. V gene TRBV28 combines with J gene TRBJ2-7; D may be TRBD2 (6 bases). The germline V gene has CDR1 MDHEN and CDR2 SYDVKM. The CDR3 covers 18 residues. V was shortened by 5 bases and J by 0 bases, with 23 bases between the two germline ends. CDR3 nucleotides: TGTGCCAGCAGTGTCTCCCTCGGACTAACTGGAAGCTCCTACGAGCAGTACTTC. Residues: CASSVSLGLTGSSYEQYF.

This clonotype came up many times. CDR3 region: CASSPREVGNTQYF. DNA of the CDR3: TGTGCCAGCTCACCAAGGGAAGTGGGGAATACGCAGTATTTT. The genes are TRBV18 and TRBJ2-3, with D hard to call. The CDR3 runs to 14 residues. Trimming removed 2 bases from V and 7 bases from J, with 13 bases in between. CDR1 and CDR2 from the germline V gene are KGHSH and LQKENI.

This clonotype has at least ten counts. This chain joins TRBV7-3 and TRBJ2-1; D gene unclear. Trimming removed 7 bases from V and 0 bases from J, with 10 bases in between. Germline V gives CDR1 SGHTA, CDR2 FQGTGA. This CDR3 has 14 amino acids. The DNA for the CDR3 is TGTGCCAGCAAGGTCCAAAGCTCCTACAATGAGCAGTTCTTC. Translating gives CASKVQSSYNEQFF. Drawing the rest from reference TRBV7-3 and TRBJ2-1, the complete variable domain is GAGVSQTPSNKVTEKGKYVELRCDPISGHTALYWYRQSLGQGPEFLIYFQGTGAADDSGLPNDRFFAVRPEGSVSTLKIQRTERGDSAVYLCASKVQSSYNEQFFGPGTRLTVL.

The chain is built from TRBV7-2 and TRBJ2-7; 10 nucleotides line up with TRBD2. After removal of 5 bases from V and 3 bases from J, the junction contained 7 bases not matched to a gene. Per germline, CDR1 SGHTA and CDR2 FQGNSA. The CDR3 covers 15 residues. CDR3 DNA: TGTGCCAGCAGCATCCGACTAGCGGGTAACTACGAGCAGTACTTC. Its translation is CASSIRLAGNYEQYF.

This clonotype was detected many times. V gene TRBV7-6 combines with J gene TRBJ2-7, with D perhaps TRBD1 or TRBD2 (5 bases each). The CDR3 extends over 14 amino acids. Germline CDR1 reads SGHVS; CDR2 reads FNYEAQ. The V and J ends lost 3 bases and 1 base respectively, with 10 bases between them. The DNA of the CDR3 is TGTGCCAGCAGCTTGGGGGACGGATCCTACGAGCAGTACTTC. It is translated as CASSLGDGSYEQYF.